The T cell receptor (beta chain) under discussion was sequenced for a study of CD8+ T cells in alopecia areata. In the study overall: The study gave tofacitinib for 6 to 18 months, then 6 months off drug. Regarding the study as a whole: Scalp lesions, especially in alopecia totalis/universalis, had higher clonality than normal scalp. Resident alphabeta T-cell populations of normal skin are likewise subject to sequencing in scalp samples.

Lesional scalp punch biopsies and peripheral blood came from alopecia areata patients. cDNA prepared by RNA extraction and subsequent reverse transcription served as the template for sequencing. The data were produced by immunoSEQ multiplex PCR, yet TCRdb's version contains in-frame clones alone and is incomplete. The sample consists of 200,000 to 250,000 clones, 57% of them appearing once. V shed 0 bases and J shed 7 bases, with 10 bases lying between them. CDR1 and CDR2 from the germline V gene are SGDLS and YYNGEE. This CDR3 region has 13 residues. Notes on this clone: The antigen remains unidentified.

Specimen: CD4+ T cells sorted from blood, collected at week 0. The TCR originated in a human donor with alopecia areata. The rearrangement uses TRBV9 and TRBJ1-2; TRBD1 might be the D (5 bases). CDR3 region: CASSVGGPGGYTF. For the CDR3, the DNA is TGTGCCAGCAGCGTAGGGGGCCCAGGTGGCTACACCTTC. Full variable domain (remainder filled in from reference TRBV9 and TRBJ1-2): DSGVTQTPKHLITATGQRVTLRCSPRSGDLSVYWYQQSLDQGLQFLIQYYNGEERAKGNILERFSAQQFPDLHSELNLSSLELGDSALYFCASSVGGPGGYTFGSGTRLTVV.